This T cell receptor beta chain is from a study of beta chain features in type 1 diabetes. Whole-study findings and limits: It was not settled here whether HLA type affects TCRB rearrangement. Researchers report that Type 1 diabetes patients had moderately but significantly shorter TCRB CDR3s across all four CD4+ subsets. Individuals with type 1 diabetes displayed fewer insertions and more deletions at VDJ junctions.

Remarks on this clone: Antigen specificity is unknown.

Trimming stripped 6 bases from V and 8 bases from J, with 11 bases between. Germline lookup yields CDR1 MNHEY and CDR2 SVGAGI. This CDR3 comprises 12 residues. Sequencing targeted expressed TCRB transcripts, as all isolated RNA had been reverse transcribed. Reads from naive, central memory and regulatory T cell samples averaged about 3.8 million. TCRdb keeps only in-frame clones here, not all; method: immunoSEQ multiplex PCR. The sample consists of around 650,000 clones, under 15% of them appearing once. Sequencing input: naive CD4+ T cells from blood. The V call is TRBV6-5, the J call TRBJ2-1, with D tentatively TRBD2 (5 bases). The clonotype comes from a man aged 25 to 40 with type 1 diabetes. CDR3 nucleotide sequence: TGTGCCAGCAGCCGAGGCGGGCATGAGCAGTTCTTC. Residues: CASSRGGHEQFF.